The rows below give T cell receptor delta chains drawn from one sample of a study of Vδ1+ human thymocytes. TCRdb called clones from the multiplex PCR reads again using CATT. The top ten hold 1.6% of the sample, which has under 25,000 delta-chain clones, 25% to 30% seen once. Sequenced input: Vdelta1+ gamma-delta thymocytes from the thymus. Every receptor here comes from a boy under two years old who had congenital heart surgery. CDR3s include the opening cysteine and the closing phenylalanine or tryptophan. Fields, in order: J gene, D gene, clone size, V gene, CDR3 DNA, CDR3 protein. D genes are given only for firm matches. Only some rows state a clone size, as once, few, many or a class for expanded clones.

TRDJ1 | TRDD2 | NA | TRDV1 | TGTGCTCTTGGGGAACGCTGTGTTCCTTCCTACCACGGTGGGGGCCTAGGGTACACCGATAAACTCATCTTT | CALGERCVPSYHGGGLGYTDKLIF
TRDJ1 | TRDD3 | NA | TRDV1 | TGTGCTCTTGGGGAACTCACCGGGGGGAAAACTGGGGGACGATTATTGTACACCGATAAACTCATCTTT | CALGELTGGKTGGRLLYTDKLIF
TRDJ1 | TRDD3 | medium-sized | TRDV1 | TGTGCTCTTGGGGACCTAACCCCTGGCTGGGGGATACAGTACACCGATAAACTCATCTTT | CALGDLTPGWGIQYTDKLIF
TRDJ1 | NA | medium-sized | TRDV1 | TGTGCTCTTGGGGGAGGGGGTTTCACCGATAAACTCATCTTT | CALGGGGFTDKLIF
TRDJ1 | NA | NA | TRDV1 | TGTGCTCTTATTCATTGCCGGGGTGTCGCCACCGATAAACTCATCTTT | CALIHCRGVATDKLIF
TRDJ1 | TRDD3 | medium-sized | TRDV2 | TGTGCCTGTGACACCGCTTCCATCTTGCATTTGACTGGGGGTCCTTCGTACACCGATAAACTCATCTTT | CACDTASILHLTGGPSYTDKLIF
TRDJ1 | TRDD3 | NA | TRDV1 | TGTGCTCTTGGGGAACTTTGGACATTTCGAGTGGGGGAAAAGGGGCCGTACACCGATAAACTCATCTTT | CALGELWTFRVGEKGPYTDKLIF
TRDJ1 | TRDD2 | NA | TRDV1 | TGTGCTCTTGGGGAACTAAGGGGGCCTTCCTATTTGTTACTGGGTAGGTACACCGATAAACTCATCTTT | CALGELRGPSYLLLGRYTDKLIF
TRDJ2 | TRDD3 | NA | TRDV1 | TGTGCTCTTGTAAACGCCGCAGATTACTGGGGGATAAGGATACGGGCAGCACAACTCTTCTTT | CALVNAADYWGIRIRAAQLFF
TRDJ1 | NA | few | TRDV1 | TGTGCTCTTGGGGAAGAGCCCTTCCTACGGTTTGGGGGGATACGCTTGAGGACCGATAAACTCATCTTT | CALGEEPFLRFGGIRLRTDKLIF
TRDJ1 | NA | NA | TRDV1 | TGTGCTCTTGGGGAACCCTTGGTGTGGAGAAGCGCCCACACCGATAAACTCATCTTT | CALGEPLVWRSAHTDKLIF
TRDJ1 | TRDD3 | few | TRDV1 | TGTGCTCTTGGGCGAACGACCTACTGGGGATATGGGGACACCGATAAACTCATCTTT | CALGRTTYWGYGDTDKLIF
TRDJ1 | NA | NA | TRDV1 | TGTGCTCTTGGGAACCCGATCGGATACCCCGATAAACTCATCTTT | CALGNPIGYPDKLIF
TRDJ1 | NA | once | TRDV1 | TGTGCTCTTGGGGAAGTACTGGGTGATACTGACACCGATAAACTCATCTTT | CALGEVLGDTDTDKLIF
TRDJ1 | TRDD3 | NA | TRDV1 | TGTGCTCTTGGGGTCTGTTCCGATCCTCAAGTGGGGGACCCCCACACCGATAAACTTATCTTT | CALGVCSDPQVGDPHTDKLIF
TRDJ1 | NA | NA | TRDV1 | TGTGCTCTTGGGGAAAGGCCCCCCGGGGCCCGTAGACTCATCTTT | CALGERPPGARRLIF
TRDJ1 | NA | few | TRDV1 | TGTGCTCTTGGGGAATTGGCGCGGGCACCGCACTCAACTATGTACACCGATAAACTCATCTTT | CALGELARAPHSTMYTDKLIF
TRDJ1 | TRDD2 | NA | TRDV1 | TGTGCTCTTGGGGAGCCTCTATCTTTGCCCTTCTTCCTACCTGGGACCTGGTGGACAATTAAACTCATCTTT | CALGEPLSLPFFLPGTWWTIKLIF
TRDJ1 | TRDD3 | NA | TRDV1 | TGTGCTCTTGGGGAACACTTCGCCTGTACTGGGGGATTCATGTCCACCGATAAACTCATCTTT | CALGEHFACTGGFMSTDKLIF
TRDJ1 | NA | few | TRDV1 | TGTGCTCTTGGGGGGCCTTGGGGATACACCGATAAACTCATCTTT | CALGGPWGYTDKLIF
TRDJ1 | NA | few | TRDV1 | TGTGCCTTCCGACAAGTCCTACGGCTTCAATGGGAGGGCGATAAACTCATCTTT | CAFRQVLRLQWEGDKLIF
TRDJ1 | NA | few | TRDV1 | TGTGCTCTTGGGGAACGGCCCCGGACCGATAAACTCATCTTT | CALGERPRTDKLIF
TRDJ1 | NA | NA | TRDV1 | TGTGCTCTTGGGGAACCTAATCCTACGAAGCGGGGGGACACCGATAAACTCATCTTT | CALGEPNPTKRGDTDKLIF
TRDJ1 | TRDD3 | few | TRDV1 | TGTGCTCTTGGGGACCAAGGGCCTATTCCTACGGGGATACGCTCCACGCTTAAAAACACCGATAAACTCATCTTT | CALGDQGPIPTGIRSTLKNTDKLIF
TRDJ1 | TRDD3 | few | TRDV1 | TGTGCTCTTGGGGAGGCTACTTCCCTTCTACGATCTGGGGGATACTCTCCAGAGAGGGAATACACCGATAAACTCATCTTT | CALGEATSLLRSGGYSPEREYTDKLIF
TRDJ1 | NA | few | TRDV1 | TGTGCTCTTGGGGAGTTCCTTCCCCTTACTAGTGCCGATAAACTCATCTTT | CALGEFLPLTSADKLIF
TRDJ1 | TRDD3 | few | TRDV1 | TGTGCTCTTGGGGAAGATCCTTTACCCACCCGTACTGGGGGATACGAGACCGATAAACTCATCTTT | CALGEDPLPTRTGGYETDKLIF
TRDJ1 | NA | NA | TRDV1 | TGTGCTCTTGGGGAAGCCCCCCTGCCGTCTTACGTTTACACCGATAAACTCATCTTT | CALGEAPLPSYVYTDKLIF
TRDJ1 | TRDD3 | few | TRDV1 | TGTGCTCTTGGGGGACTACGGGACGCCTCACTGGGGGATACCCTGTACACCGATAAACTCATCTTT | CALGGLRDASLGDTLYTDKLIF
TRDJ1 | NA | few | TRDV1 | TGTGCTCTTGGGGAACTTCTCCTACGAGTGGGGGACTACATCGATAAACTCATCTTT | CALGELLLRVGDYIDKLIF
TRDJ1 | TRDD3 | NA | TRDV1 | TGTGCTCTTGGGGAACTGGACCTCAACTGGGGGATAGTTGGAACCAACGCGGAACTCATCTTT | CALGELDLNWGIVGTNAELIF
TRDJ1 | NA | NA | TRDV1 | TGTGCTCTTGGGGAACTGGAGGGGTTTCCCTTCAATGCTCATAAACTCATCTTT | CALGELEGFPFNAHKLIF
TRDJ1 | NA | NA | TRDV1 | TGTGCTCTTGGGGAACCCAACCGAGAAGTCCTACGCCTGAGGGACTGGTACACCGATAAACTCATCTTT | CALGEPNREVLRLRDWYTDKLIF
TRDJ3 | TRDD3 | medium-sized | TRDV2 | TGTGCCTGTTCCAGGTTAGGACTGGGGGATACCAGCTCCTGGGACACCCGACAGATGTTTTTC | CACSRLGLGDTSSWDTRQMFF
TRDJ1 | TRDD3 | NA | TRDV1 | TGTGCTCTTGGGGAACAGGGACCTCATAGTACTGGGGGATCGTACACCGATAAACTCATCTTT | CALGEQGPHSTGGSYTDKLIF
TRDJ1 | TRDD3 | few | TRDV1 | TGTGCTCTTGGGGAAAAAAGAGGGATACTGGGGTCCGACAACACCGATAAACTCATCTTT | CALGEKRGILGSDNTDKLIF
TRDJ1 | NA | many | TRDV1 | TGTGCTCTTGGGAGGTTCCTGCATGTGGCCAGGCACCTCAAACTCATCTTT | CALGRFLHVARHLKLIF
TRDJ2 | NA | NA | TRDV1 | TGTGCTCTTGGGGAACCCTATCCTAGGTCTAGAGGGGGCCGTTCGCAAGGTTTCCTGACAGCACAACTCTTCTTT | CALGEPYPRSRGGRSQGFLTAQLFF
TRDJ1 | NA | few | TRDV1 | TGTGCTCTTGGGGACCTCGTACTCACTGCCGATAAACTCATCTTT | CALGDLVLTADKLIF
TRDJ1 | NA | NA | TRDV1 | TGTGCTCTTGGGGCCTGCGGTGGTGGGAGATACACCGATAAACTCATCTTT | CALGACGGGRYTDKLIF
TRDJ1 | TRDD3 | few | TRDV1 | TGTGCTCTTGGGGAACGACTTCCTACCACGACTGGGGGATACGGGGACACCGATAAACTCATCTTT | CALGERLPTTTGGYGDTDKLIF
TRDJ1 | TRDD3 | NA | TRDV1 | TGTGCTCTTGGGGATTACTGGGGTATAAGCGATAAACTCATCTTT | CALGDYWGISDKLIF
TRDJ1 | NA | few | TRDV1 | TGTGCTCTTGGGGAACTAGGGGGGCGGTACACCGATAAACTCATCTTT | CALGELGGRYTDKLIF
TRDJ1 | TRDD3 | NA | TRDV1 | TGTGCTCTCAGGCAGCCCTACGCTGGGGGAATCGCAACCGATAAACTCATCTTT | CALRQPYAGGIATDKLIF
TRDJ1 | NA | few | TRDV1 | TGTGCTCTTGGGGAATGGCTAATACGCAGGAAGTCCGATAAACTCATCTTT | CALGEWLIRRKSDKLIF
TRDJ1 | NA | NA | TRDV1 | TGTGCTCTGCGGCCGATCTACGTGCTCTTGGTCCCTTTTAAACTCATCTTT | CALRPIYVLLVPFKLIF